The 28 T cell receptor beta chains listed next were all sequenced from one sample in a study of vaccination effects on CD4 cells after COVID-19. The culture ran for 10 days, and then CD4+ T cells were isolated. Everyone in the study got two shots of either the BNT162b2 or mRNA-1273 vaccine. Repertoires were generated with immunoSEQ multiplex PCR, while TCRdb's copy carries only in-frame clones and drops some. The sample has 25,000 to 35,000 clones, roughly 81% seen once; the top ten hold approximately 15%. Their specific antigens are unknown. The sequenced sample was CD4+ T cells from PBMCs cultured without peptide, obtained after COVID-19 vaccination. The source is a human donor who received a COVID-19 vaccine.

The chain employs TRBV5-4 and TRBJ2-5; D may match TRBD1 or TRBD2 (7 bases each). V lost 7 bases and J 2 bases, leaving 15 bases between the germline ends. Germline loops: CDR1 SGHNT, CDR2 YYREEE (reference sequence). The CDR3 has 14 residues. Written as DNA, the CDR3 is TGTGCCAGCTGTTTCAGGGGGGGTCAAGAGACCCAGTACTTC. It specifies CASCFRGGQETQYF.

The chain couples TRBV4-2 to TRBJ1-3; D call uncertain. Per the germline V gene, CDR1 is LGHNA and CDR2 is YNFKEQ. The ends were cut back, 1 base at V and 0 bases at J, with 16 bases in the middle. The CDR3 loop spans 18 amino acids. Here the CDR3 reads CASSQGVRFAFSGNTIYF. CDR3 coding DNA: TGTGCCAGCAGCCAAGGGGTTCGTTTCGCGTTCTCTGGAAACACCATATATTTT.

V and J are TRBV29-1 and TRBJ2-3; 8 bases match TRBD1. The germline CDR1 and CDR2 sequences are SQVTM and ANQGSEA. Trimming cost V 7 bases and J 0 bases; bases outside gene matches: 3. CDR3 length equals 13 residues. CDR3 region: CSARDRSTDTQYF. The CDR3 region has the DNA TGCAGCGCACGGGACAGGAGCACAGATACGCAGTATTTT.

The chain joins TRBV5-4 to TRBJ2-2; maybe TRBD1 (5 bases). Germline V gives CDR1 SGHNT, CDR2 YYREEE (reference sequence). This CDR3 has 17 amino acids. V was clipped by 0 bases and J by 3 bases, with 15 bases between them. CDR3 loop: CASSLALGLTYTGELFF. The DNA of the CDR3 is TGTGCCAGCAGCTTGGCCTTGGGGCTCACTTACACCGGGGAGCTGTTTTTT.

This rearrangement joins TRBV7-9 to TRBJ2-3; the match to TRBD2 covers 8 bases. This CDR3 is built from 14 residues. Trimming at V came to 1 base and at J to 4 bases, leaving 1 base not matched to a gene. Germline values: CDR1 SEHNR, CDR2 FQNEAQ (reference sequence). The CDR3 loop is CASSLGREADTQYF. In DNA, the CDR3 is TGTGCCAGCAGCTTAGGGCGGGAGGCAGATACGCAGTATTTT.

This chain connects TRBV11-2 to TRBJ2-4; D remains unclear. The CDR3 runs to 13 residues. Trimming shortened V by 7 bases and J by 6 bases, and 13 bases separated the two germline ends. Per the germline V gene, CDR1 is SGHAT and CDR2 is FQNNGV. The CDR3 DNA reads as TGTGCCAGCACCGAGTCGGGCCTAAACATTCAGTACTTC. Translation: CASTESGLNIQYF.

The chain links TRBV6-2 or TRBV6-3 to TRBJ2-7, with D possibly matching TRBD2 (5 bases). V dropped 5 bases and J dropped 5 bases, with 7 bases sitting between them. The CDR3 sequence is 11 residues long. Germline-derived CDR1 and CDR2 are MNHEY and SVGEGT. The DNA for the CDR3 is TGTGCCAGCAGTGGACTGAACGAGCAGTACTTC. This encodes CASSGLNEQYF.

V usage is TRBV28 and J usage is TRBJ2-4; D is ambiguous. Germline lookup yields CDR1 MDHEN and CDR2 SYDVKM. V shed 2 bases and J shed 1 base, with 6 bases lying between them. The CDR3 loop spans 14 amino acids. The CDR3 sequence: CASSLGSAKNIQYF. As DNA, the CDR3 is TGTGCCAGCAGTTTAGGATCTGCCAAAAACATTCAGTACTTC.

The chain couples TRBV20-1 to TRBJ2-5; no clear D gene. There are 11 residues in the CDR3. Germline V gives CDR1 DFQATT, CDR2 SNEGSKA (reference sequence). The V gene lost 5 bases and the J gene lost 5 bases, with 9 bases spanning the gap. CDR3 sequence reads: CSAYDRETQYF. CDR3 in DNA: TGCAGTGCTTACGACCGGGAGACCCAGTACTTC.

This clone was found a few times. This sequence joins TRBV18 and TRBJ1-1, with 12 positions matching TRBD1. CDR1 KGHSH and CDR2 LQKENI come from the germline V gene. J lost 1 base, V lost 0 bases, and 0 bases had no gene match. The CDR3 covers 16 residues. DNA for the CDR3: TGTGCCAGCTCACCACCGGGACAGGGGGCGAACACTGAAGCTTTCTTT. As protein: CASSPPGQGANTEAFF.

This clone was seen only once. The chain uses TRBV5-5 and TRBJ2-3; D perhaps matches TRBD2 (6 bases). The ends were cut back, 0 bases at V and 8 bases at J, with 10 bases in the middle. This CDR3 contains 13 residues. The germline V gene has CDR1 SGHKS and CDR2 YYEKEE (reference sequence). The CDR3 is CASSLEEGRTQYF. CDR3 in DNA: TGTGCCAGCAGCTTGGAGGAGGGGCGTACGCAGTATTTT.

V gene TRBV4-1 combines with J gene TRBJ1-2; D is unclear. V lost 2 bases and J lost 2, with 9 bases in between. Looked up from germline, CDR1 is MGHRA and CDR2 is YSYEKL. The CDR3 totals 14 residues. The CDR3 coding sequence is TGCGCCAGCAGCCAACCGGGTTGGAACTATGGCTACACCTTC. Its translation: CASSQPGWNYGYTF.

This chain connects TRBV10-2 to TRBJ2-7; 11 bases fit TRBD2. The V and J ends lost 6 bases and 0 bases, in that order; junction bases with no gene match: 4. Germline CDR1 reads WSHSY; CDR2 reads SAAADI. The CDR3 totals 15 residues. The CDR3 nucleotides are TGCGCCAGCAGAACTAGCGGGGGTAGCTCCTACGAGCAGTACTTC. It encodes CASRTSGGSSYEQYF.

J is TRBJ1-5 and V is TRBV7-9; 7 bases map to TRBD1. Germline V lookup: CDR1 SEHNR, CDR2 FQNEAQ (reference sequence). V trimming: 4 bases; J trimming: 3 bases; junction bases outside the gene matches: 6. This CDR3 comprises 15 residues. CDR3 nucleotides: TGTGCCAGCAGCTCCTCAGACAGGGCCAATCAGCCCCAGCATTTT. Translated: CASSSSDRANQPQHF.

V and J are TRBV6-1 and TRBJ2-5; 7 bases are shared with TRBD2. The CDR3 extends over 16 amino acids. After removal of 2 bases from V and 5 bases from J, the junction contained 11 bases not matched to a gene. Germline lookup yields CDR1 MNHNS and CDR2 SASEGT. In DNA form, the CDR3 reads TGTGCCAGCAGTGAAACGGTAGGGGAGGGGAGGGAGACCCAGTACTTC. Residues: CASSETVGEGRETQYF.

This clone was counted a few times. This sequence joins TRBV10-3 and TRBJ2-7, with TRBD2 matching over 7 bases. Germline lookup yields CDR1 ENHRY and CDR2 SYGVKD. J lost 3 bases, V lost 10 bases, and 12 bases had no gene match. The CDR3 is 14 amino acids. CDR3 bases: TGTGCCACCGGGGGGTCGGGACGACACTACGAGCAGTACTTC. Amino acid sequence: CATGGSGRHYEQYF.

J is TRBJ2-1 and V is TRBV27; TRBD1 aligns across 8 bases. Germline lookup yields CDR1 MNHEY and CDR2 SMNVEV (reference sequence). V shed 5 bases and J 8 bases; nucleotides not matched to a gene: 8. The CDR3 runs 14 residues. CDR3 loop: CASSRDRNRYEQFF. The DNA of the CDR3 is TGTGCCAGCAGTCGGGACAGGAACCGGTATGAGCAGTTCTTC.

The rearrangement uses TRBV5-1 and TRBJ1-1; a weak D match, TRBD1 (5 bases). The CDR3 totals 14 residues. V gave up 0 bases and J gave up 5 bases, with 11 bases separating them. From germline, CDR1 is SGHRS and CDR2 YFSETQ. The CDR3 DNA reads TGCGCCAGCAGCTTGGCCACCACAGGAACTGAAGCTTTCTTT. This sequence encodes CASSLATTGTEAFF.

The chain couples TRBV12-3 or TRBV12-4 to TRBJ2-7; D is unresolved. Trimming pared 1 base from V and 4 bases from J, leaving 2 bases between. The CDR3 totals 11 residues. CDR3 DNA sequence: TGTGCCAGCAGTTTAGGGTACGAGCAGTACTTC. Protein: CASSLGYEQYF.

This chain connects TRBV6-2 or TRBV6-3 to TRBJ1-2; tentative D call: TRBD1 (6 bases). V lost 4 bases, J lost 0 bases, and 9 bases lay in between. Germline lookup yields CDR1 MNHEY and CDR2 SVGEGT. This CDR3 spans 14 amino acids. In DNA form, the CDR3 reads TGTGCCAGCAGTTCAGGGGCAGCTAACTATGGCTACACCTTC. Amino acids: CASSSGAANYGYTF.

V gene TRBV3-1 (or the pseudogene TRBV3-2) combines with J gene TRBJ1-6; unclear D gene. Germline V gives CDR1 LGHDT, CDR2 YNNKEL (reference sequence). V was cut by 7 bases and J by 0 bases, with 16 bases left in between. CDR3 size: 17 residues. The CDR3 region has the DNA TGTGCCAGCACCACTTATGACCGGGGCTCCTATAATTCACCCCTCCACTTT. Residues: CASTTYDRGSYNSPLHF.

DNA for the CDR3: TGCGCCAGCAGCCCCCCGGGGGGAACCGAGCAGTACTTC. Amino acid sequence: CASSPPGGTEQYF. This sequence joins TRBV5-1 and TRBJ2-7; 7 bases agree with TRBD2. The CDR3 is 13 amino acids. CDR1 and CDR2 (germline): SGHRS, YFSETQ. With 4 bases clipped from V and 6 bases from J, the junction kept 7 bases outside the gene matches.

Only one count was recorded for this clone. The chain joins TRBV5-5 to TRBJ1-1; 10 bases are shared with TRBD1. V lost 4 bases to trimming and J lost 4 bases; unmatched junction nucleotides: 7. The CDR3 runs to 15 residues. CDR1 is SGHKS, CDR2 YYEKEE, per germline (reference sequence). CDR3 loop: CASSARQGAITEAFF. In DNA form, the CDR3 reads TGTGCCAGCAGCGCCAGACAGGGGGCGATCACTGAAGCTTTCTTT. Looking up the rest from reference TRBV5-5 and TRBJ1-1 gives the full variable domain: DAGVTQSPTHLIKTRGQQVTLRCSPISGHKSVSWYQQVLGQGPQFIFQYYEKEERGRGNFPDRFSARQFPNYSSELNVNALLLGDSALYLCASSARQGAITEAFFGQGTRLTVV.

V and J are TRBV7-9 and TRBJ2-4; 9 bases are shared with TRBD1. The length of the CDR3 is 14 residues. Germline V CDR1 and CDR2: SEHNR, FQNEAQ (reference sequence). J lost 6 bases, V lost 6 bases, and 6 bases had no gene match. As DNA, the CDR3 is TGTGCCAGCAGGATGGGACAGGGTCCAAACATTCAGTACTTC. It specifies CASRMGQGPNIQYF.

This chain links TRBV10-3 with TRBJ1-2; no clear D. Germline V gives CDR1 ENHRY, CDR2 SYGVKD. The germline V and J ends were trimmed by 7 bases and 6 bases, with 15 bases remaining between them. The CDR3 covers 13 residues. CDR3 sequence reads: CAITSRPTNGYTF. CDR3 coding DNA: TGTGCCATCACCTCTAGGCCAACAAATGGCTACACCTTC.

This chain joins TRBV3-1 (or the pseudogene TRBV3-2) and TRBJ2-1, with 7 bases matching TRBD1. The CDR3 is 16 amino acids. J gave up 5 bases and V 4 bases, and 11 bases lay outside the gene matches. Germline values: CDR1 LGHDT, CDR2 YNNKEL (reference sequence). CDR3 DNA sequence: TGTGCCAGCAGCCTGATCCGGGACAGATTAGACAATGAGCAGTTCTTC. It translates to CASSLIRDRLDNEQFF.

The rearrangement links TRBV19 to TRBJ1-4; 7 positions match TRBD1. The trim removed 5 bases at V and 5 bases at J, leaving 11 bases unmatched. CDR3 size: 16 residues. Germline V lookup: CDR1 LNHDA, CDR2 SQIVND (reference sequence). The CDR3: CASSVVRTGGNEKLFF. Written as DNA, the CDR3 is TGTGCCAGTAGTGTTGTACGGACAGGTGGGAATGAAAAACTGTTTTTT. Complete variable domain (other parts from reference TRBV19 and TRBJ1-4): DGGITQSPKYLFRKEGQNVTLSCEQNLNHDAMYWYRQDPGQGLRLIYYSQIVNDFQKGDIAEGYSVSREKKESFPLTVTSAQKNPTAFYLCASSVVRTGGNEKLFFGSGTQLSVL.

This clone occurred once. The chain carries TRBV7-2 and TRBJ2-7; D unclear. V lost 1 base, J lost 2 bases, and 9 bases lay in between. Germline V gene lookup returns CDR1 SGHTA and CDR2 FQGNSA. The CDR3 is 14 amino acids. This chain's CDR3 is CASSLEGSTYEQYF. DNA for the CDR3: TGTGCCAGCAGCTTAGAGGGTAGCACCTACGAGCAGTACTTC.